These 15 T cell receptor beta chains were all obtained from the same sample, sequenced in a study of T cell repertoires in cytomegalovirus infection. Each CDR3 protein is one row after TCRdb ran MiXCR on the reads. The data show 400,000 to 550,000 distinct CDR3 sequences, approximately 11% seen once. The specimen was PBMCs. These receptors were collected from a human donor in good health (CMV status not recorded). Some clones in this sample may be carry-over from other donors' samples.

This clonotype came up many times. V is TRBV7-9 and J is TRBJ2-2; 9 positions match TRBD1. The CDR3 is made up of 15 amino acids. Germline assignment: CDR1 SEHNR and CDR2 FQNEAQ (reference sequence). V was clipped by 4 bases and J by 4 bases; unmatched bases: 4. CDR3 bases: TGTGCCAGCAGCTCCGGGACAGGGCCCACCGGGGAGCTGTTTTTT. This sequence encodes CASSSGTGPTGELFF. Full variable domain (rest looked up from reference TRBV7-9 and TRBJ2-2): DTGVSQNPRHKITKRGQNVTFRCDPISEHNRLYWYRQTLGQGPEFLTYFQNEAQLEKSRLLSDRFSAERPKGSFSTLEIQRTEQGDSAMYLCASSSGTGPTGELFFGEGSRLTVL.

This clonotype was seen ten or more times. The chain joins TRBV19 to TRBJ1-1; TRBD1 is a possible D gene (6 bases). Trimming left V 9 bases short and J 1 base short, with 9 bases between. The CDR3 covers 12 residues. Looked up from germline, CDR1 is LNHDA and CDR2 is SQIVND (reference sequence). Here the CDR3 DNA reads TGTGCCAGCGAGGGGGGGAACACTGAAGCTTTCTTT. Protein sequence: CASEGGNTEAFF.

This clonotype was recorded many times. This sequence joins TRBV19 and TRBJ2-1; 8 bases map to TRBD1. With V trimmed by 10 bases and J by 8 bases, 13 bases remained unmatched. CDR3 length equals 14 residues. The germline CDR1 and CDR2 sequences are LNHDA and SQIVND (reference sequence). Here the CDR3 reads CAIIRDRHRDEQFF. The DNA of the CDR3 is TGTGCCATTATCCGGGACAGGCACAGGGATGAGCAGTTCTTC.

This clonotype has just a few counts. This chain connects TRBV14 to TRBJ2-3; 8 bases match TRBD2. This CDR3 has 15 amino acids. The ends lost 2 bases at V and 4 bases at J; junction bases unmatched: 5. The germline V gene encodes CDR1 SGHDN and CDR2 FVKESK. Here the CDR3 reads CASSQNHGGADTQYF. The CDR3 bases are TGTGCCAGCAGCCAAAACCACGGGGGGGCAGATACGCAGTATTTT.

This clonotype was counted only a few times. The chain carries TRBV20-1 and TRBJ1-2; a weak D match, TRBD1 (5 bases). The CDR3 is 15 residues long. Between the trimmed V and J ends, which lost 0 bases and 3 bases, there was a span of 14 bases. Germline lookup yields CDR1 DFQATT and CDR2 SNEGSKA (reference sequence). The CDR3: CSARDPRSGYYGYTF. CDR3 in DNA: TGCAGTGCTAGAGATCCCCGATCAGGGTACTATGGCTACACCTTC.

This clonotype was observed a handful of times. This chain joins TRBV14 and TRBJ2-5; the match to TRBD2 covers 13 bases. The trim removed 2 bases at V and 5 bases at J, leaving 5 bases unmatched. This CDR3 has 16 residues. Looked up from germline, CDR1 is SGHDN and CDR2 is FVKESK. The CDR3: CASSQTSGRAAETQYF. The CDR3 bases are TGTGCCAGCAGCCAAACTAGCGGGAGGGCCGCGGAGACCCAGTACTTC.

The table lists this clonotype with many counts. The chain combines TRBV6-1 with TRBJ1-2; TRBD1 agrees at 7 bases. This CDR3 is 15 amino acids long. The ends lost 6 bases at V and 8 bases at J; junction bases unmatched: 15. Looked up from germline, CDR1 is MNHNS and CDR2 is SASEGT. The CDR3 loop is CASSRSRQGSSGYTF. CDR3 nucleotide sequence: TGTGCCAGCAGCCGCTCCAGACAGGGCTCGAGCGGCTACACCTTC.

This clonotype was found many times. The J gene is TRBJ2-3, the V gene TRBV12-3 or TRBV12-4; tentative D call: TRBD1 (5 bases). V lost 8 bases to trimming and J lost 2 bases, with 11 bases between them. This CDR3 spans 13 amino acids. The CDR3 nucleotides are TGTGCCAGCGTACTCAGGGACACAGATACGCAGTATTTT. Its translation is CASVLRDTDTQYF.

This clonotype was recorded at least ten times. This chain joins TRBV4-1 and TRBJ2-2, with D possibly being TRBD1 or TRBD2 (6 bases each). Germline V gene sequence: CDR1 MGHRA, CDR2 YSYEKL. CDR3 length: 15 residues. Trimming took off 1 base at V and 5 bases at J, with 11 bases between the two ends. The CDR3 here is CASSQVRGVTGELFF. In nucleotides, the CDR3 is TGCGCCAGCAGCCAAGTTAGGGGGGTAACCGGGGAGCTGTTTTTT.

This clonotype was counted at least ten times. The chain is built from TRBV4-1 and TRBJ1-4; tentative D call: TRBD1 (5 bases). V was cut by 1 base and J by 10 bases, with 19 bases left in between. The CDR3 is 16 amino acids. CDR1 and CDR2 from the germline V gene are MGHRA and YSYEKL. This chain's CDR3 is CASSQGPAGDGRKLFF. The CDR3 nucleotides are TGCGCCAGCAGCCAAGGGCCGGCGGGGGACGGGAGAAAACTGTTTTTT.

This clonotype was recorded once. This may be a read error, as it is one base from a much larger clone. The chain couples TRBV2 to TRBJ2-1; D might be TRBD1 (7 bases). This CDR3 contains 15 residues. Germline loops: CDR1 SNHLY, CDR2 FYNNEI. V was clipped by 7 bases and J by 6 bases, with 19 bases between them. The CDR3 coding sequence is TGTGCCAGCACCTTAGGCAGGGGGGTAGTCAATGAGCAGTTCTTC. Protein sequence: CASTLGRGVVNEQFF.

The sample holds many counts of this clonotype. This chain links TRBV29-1 with TRBJ2-1; TRBD2 might be the D (7 bases). V gave up 3 bases and J gave up 15 bases, with 15 bases separating them. This CDR3 spans 11 amino acids. Per germline, CDR1 SQVTM and CDR2 ANQGSEA. The CDR3 sequence is CSVDNRGGRFF. The DNA for the CDR3 is TGCAGCGTTGATAATAGGGGGGGTCGGTTCTTC.

This clonotype has at least ten counts. The rearrangement links TRBV12-3 or TRBV12-4 to TRBJ2-5, with TRBD1 matching 9 bases. V was pared by 5 bases and J by 7 bases, with 14 bases of the junction left unmatched. This CDR3 comprises 16 residues. DNA for the CDR3: TGTGCCAGCAGTGCGCTCTCCGGGACAGGGCGTGGGACCCAGTACTTC. Its translation: CASSALSGTGRGTQYF.

This clonotype has a count of ten or more. The rearrangement links TRBV19 to TRBJ1-2, with a possible D match to TRBD1 (6 bases). The CDR3 length is 14 residues. Germline CDR1 is LNHDA and CDR2 is SQIVND (reference sequence). Deletions cut 5 bases from V and 5 bases from J, with 15 bases between. CDR3 amino acids: CASSQDRGRYGYTF. In DNA, the CDR3 is TGTGCCAGTAGTCAGGACAGAGGGAGATATGGCTACACCTTC. The entire variable domain, with the rest obtained from reference TRBV19 and TRBJ1-2, is as follows: DGGITQSPKYLFRKEGQNVTLSCEQNLNHDAMYWYRQDPGQGLRLIYYSQIVNDFQKGDIAEGYSVSREKKESFPLTVTSAQKNPTAFYLCASSQDRGRYGYTFGSGTRLTVV.

On this clonotype: This may be a read error: a much more frequent sequence differs by one nucleotide. The chain couples TRBV5-1 to TRBJ1-6; 7 positions match TRBD1. The CDR3 has 14 residues. Germline loops: CDR1 SGHRS, CDR2 YFSETQ. Here the CDR3 DNA reads TGCGTCAGCAGCCAAGACAGGGTCGTTTCACCCCTCCACTTT. Translation gives CVSSQDRVVSPLHF.